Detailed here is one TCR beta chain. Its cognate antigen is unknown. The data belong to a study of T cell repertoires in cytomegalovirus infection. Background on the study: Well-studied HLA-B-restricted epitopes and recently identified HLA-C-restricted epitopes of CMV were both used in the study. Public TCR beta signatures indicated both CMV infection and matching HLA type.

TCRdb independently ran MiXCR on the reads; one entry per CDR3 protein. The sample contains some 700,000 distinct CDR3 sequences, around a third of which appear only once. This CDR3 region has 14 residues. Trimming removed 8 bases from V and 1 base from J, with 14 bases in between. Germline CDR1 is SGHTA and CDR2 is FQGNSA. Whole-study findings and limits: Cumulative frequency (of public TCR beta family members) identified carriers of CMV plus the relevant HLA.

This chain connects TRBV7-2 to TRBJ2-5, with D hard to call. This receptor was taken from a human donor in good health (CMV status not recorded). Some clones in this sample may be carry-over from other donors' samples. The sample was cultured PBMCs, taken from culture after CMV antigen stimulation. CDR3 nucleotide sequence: TGTGCCAGCTGCGAATCTTATGCCCAAGAGACCCAGTACTTC. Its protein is CASCESYAQETQYF.